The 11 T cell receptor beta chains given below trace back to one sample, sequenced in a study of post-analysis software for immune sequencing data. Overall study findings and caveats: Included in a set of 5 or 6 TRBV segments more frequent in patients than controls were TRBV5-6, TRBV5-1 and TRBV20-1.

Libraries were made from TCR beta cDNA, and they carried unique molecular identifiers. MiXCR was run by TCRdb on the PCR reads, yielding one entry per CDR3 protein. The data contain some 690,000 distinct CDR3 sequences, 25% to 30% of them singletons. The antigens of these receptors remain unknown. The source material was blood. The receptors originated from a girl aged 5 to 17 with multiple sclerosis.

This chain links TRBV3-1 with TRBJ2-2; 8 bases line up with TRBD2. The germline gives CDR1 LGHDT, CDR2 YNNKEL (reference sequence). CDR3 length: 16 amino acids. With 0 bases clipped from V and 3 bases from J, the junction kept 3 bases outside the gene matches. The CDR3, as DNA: TGTGCCAGCAGCCAAGACGGGGGGGCCTACACCGGGGAGCTGTTTTTT. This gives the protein CASSQDGGAYTGELFF. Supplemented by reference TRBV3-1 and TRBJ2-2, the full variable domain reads DTAVSQTPKYLVTQMGNDKSIKCEQNLGHDTMYWYKQDSKKFLKIMFSYNNKELIINETVPNRFSPKSPDKAHLNLHINSLELGDSAVYFCASSQDGGAYTGELFFGEGSRLTVL.

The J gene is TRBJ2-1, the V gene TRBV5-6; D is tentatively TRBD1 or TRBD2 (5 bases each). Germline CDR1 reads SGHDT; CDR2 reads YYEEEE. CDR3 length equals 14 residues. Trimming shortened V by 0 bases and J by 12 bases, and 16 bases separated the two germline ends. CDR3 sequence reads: CASSLAGRSGRQFF. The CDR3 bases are TGTGCCAGCAGCTTGGCAGGGCGGAGTGGGAGGCAGTTCTTC.

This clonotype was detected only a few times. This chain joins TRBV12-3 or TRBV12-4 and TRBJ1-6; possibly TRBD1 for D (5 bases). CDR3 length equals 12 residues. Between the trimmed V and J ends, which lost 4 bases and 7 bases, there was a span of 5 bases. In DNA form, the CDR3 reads TGTGCCAGCAGTTGGGGGAATTCACCCCTCCACTTT. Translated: CASSWGNSPLHF.

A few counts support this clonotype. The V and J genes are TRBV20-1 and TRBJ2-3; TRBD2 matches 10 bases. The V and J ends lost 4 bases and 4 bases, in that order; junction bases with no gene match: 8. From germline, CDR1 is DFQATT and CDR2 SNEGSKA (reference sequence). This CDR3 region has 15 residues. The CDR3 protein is CSATTAGGLADTQYF. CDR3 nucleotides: TGCAGTGCTACAACAGCGGGAGGGCTCGCAGATACGCAGTATTTT.

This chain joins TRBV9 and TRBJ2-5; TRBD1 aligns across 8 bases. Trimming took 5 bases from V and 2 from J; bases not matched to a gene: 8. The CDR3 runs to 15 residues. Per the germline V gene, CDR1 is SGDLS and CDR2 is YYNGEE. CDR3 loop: CASSTAGGRQETQYF. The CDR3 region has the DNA TGTGCCAGCAGTACCGCAGGGGGCCGGCAAGAGACCCAGTACTTC.

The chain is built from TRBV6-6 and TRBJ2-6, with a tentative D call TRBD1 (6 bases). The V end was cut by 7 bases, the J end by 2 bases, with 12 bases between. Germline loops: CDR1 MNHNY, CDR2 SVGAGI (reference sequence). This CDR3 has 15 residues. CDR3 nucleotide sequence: TGTGCCAGCAACCCCGACAGGACTGGGGCCAACGTCCTGACTTTC. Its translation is CASNPDRTGANVLTF.

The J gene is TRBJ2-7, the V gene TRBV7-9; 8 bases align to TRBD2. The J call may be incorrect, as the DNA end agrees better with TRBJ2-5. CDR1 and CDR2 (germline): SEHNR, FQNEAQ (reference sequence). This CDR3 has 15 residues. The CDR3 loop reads CASSLASGAVETQYF. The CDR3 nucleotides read TGTGCCAGCAGCTTAGCTAGCGGGGCGGTCGAGACCCAGTACTTC.

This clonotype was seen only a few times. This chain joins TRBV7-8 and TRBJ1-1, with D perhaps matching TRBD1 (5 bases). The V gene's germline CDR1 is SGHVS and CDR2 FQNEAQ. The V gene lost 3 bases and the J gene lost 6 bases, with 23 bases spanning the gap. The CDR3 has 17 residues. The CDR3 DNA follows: TGTGCCAGCAGCTTGAATTGGGGGTGGAAGGGTTTAGCTGAAGCTTTCTTT. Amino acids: CASSLNWGWKGLAEAFF.

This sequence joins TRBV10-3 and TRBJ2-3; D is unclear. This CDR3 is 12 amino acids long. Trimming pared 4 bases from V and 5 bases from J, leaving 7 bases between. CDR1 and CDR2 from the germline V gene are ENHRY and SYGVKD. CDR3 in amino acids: CAISATRDTQYF. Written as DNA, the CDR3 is TGTGCCATCAGTGCTACTCGAGATACGCAGTATTTT.

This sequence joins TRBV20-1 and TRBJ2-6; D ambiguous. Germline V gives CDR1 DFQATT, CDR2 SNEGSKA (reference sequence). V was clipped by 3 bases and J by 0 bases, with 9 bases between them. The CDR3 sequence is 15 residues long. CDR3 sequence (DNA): TGCAGTGCTAGCGGGCGCCTCTCTGGGGCCAACGTCCTGACTTTC. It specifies CSASGRLSGANVLTF.

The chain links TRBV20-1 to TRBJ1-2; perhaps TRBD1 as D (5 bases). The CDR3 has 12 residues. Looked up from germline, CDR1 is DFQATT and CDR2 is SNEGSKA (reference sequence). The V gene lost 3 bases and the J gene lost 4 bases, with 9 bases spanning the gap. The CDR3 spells CSASGDSYGYTF. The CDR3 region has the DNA TGCAGTGCTAGCGGAGACAGCTATGGCTACACCTTC.